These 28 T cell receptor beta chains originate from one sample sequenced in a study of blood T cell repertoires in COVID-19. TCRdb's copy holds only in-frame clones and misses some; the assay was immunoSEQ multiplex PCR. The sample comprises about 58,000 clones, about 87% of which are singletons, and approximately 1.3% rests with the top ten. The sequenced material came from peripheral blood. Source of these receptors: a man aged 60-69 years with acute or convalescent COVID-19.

DNA for the CDR3: TGTGCCAGCAGCTTGAAAGATATAGCGGGAGGCCCTCTGGAGACCCAGTACTTC. Its translation: CASSLKDIAGGPLETQYF. The gene calls are TRBV5-6 and TRBJ2-5, with 10 bases identical to TRBD2. Germline V lookup: CDR1 SGHDT, CDR2 YYEEEE. This CDR3 contains 18 residues. The V gene end was trimmed by 1 base and the J gene end by 5 bases; junction bases not matched to a gene: 14.

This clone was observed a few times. The CDR3 coding sequence is TGTGCCAGCAGTGACAGCTTAACGGAGGAAAAACTGTTTTTT. Translating gives CASSDSLTEEKLFF. The chain joins TRBV6-2 or TRBV6-3 to TRBJ1-4; D possibly corresponds to TRBD1 (5 bases). Germline V lookup: CDR1 MNHEY, CDR2 SVGEGT. Trimming stripped 5 bases from V and 8 bases from J, with 15 bases between. CDR3 length equals 14 residues.

CDR3 nucleotides: TGTGCCAGCAGCCGGGATCTGTCCCTTAATTCACCCCTCCACTTT. It translates to CASSRDLSLNSPLHF. The chain recombines TRBV7-2 with TRBJ1-6; D remains ambiguous. The CDR3 spans 15 residues. The germline V and J ends were trimmed by 5 bases and 6 bases, with 14 bases remaining between them. Germline V gene lookup returns CDR1 SGHTA and CDR2 FQGNSA. Full variable domain (rest looked up from reference TRBV7-2 and TRBJ1-6): GAGVSQSPSNKVTEKGKDVELRCDPISGHTALYWYRQSLGQGLEFLIYFQGNSAPDKSGLPSDRFSAERTGGSVSTLTIQRTQQEDSAVYLCASSRDLSLNSPLHFGNGTRLTVT.

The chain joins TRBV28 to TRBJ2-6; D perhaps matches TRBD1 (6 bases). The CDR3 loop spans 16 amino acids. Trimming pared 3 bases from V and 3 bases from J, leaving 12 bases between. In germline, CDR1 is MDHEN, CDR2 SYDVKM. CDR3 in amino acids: CASSFITGFGANVLTF. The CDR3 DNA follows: TGTGCCAGCAGTTTCATAACAGGGTTTGGGGCCAACGTCCTGACTTTC.

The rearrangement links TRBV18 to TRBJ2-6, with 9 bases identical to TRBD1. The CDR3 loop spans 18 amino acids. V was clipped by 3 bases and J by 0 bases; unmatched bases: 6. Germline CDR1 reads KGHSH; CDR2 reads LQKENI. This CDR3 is CASSPWTGDYSGANVLTF. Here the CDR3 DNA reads TGTGCCAGCTCACCTTGGACAGGGGATTACTCTGGGGCCAACGTCCTGACTTTC.

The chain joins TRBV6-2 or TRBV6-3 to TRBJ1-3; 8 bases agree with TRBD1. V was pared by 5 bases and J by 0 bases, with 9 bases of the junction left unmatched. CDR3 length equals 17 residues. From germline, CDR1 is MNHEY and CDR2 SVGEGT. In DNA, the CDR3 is TGTGCCAGCAGTAATTCCTACAGGGGGAGCTCTGGAAACACCATATATTTT. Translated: CASSNSYRGSSGNTIYF.

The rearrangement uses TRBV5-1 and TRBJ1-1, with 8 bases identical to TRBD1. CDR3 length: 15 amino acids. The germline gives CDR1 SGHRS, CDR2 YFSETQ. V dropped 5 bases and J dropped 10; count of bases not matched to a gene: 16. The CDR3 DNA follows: TGCGCCAGCAGTCCGACAGGGGAGTCAACACTGTTAGCTTTCTTT. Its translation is CASSPTGESTLLAFF.

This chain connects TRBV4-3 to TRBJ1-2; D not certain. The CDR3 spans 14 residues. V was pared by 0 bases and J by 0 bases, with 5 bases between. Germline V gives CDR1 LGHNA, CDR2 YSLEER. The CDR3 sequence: CASSQDRANYGYTF. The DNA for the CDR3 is TGCGCCAGCAGCCAAGATCGGGCTAACTATGGCTACACCTTC.

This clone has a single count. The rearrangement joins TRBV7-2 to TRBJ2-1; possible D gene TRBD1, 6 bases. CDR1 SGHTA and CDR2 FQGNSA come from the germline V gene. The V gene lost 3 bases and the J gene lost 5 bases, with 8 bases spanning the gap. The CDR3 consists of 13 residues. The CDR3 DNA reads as TGTGCCAGCAGCTTTACAGGGCACAATGAGCAGTTCTTC. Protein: CASSFTGHNEQFF.

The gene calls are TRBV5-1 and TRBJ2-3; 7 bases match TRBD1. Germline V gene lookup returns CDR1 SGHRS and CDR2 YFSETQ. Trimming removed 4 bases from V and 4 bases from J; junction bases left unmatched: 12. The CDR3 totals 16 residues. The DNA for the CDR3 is TGCGCCAGCAGCCCGGGGACAGAGACAGCCTCAGATACGCAGTATTTT. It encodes CASSPGTETASDTQYF.

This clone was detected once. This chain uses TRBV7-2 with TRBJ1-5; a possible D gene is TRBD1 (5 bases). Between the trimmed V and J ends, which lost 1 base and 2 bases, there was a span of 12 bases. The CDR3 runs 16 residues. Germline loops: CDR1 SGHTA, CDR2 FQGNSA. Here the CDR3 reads CASSLGWGEGNQPQHF. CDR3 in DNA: TGTGCCAGCAGCTTAGGGTGGGGGGAAGGCAATCAGCCCCAGCATTTT.

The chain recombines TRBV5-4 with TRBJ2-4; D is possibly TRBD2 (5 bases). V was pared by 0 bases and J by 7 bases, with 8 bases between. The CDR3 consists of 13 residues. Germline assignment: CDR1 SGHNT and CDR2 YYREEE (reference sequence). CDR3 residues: CASSLVGENIQYF. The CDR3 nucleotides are TGTGCCAGCAGCTTGGTGGGAGAGAACATTCAGTACTTC.

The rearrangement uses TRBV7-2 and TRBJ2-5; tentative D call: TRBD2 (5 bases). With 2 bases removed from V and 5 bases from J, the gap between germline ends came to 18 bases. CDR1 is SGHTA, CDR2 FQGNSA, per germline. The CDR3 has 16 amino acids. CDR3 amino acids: CASSLWVTGRGETQYF. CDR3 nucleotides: TGTGCCAGCAGCTTATGGGTGACGGGTAGAGGGGAGACCCAGTACTTC.

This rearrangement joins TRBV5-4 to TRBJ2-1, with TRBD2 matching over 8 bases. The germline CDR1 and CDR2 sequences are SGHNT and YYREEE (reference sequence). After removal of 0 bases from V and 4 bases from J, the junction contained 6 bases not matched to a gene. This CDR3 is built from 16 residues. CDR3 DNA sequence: TGTGCCAGCAGCTTGGAGGGTAGCGGGGTTTACAATGAGCAGTTCTTC. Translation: CASSLEGSGVYNEQFF.

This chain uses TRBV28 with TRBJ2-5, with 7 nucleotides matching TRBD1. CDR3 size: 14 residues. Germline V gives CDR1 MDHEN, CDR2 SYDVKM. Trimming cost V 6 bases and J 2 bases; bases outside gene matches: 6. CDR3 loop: CASSLPGQQETQYF. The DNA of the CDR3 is TGTGCCAGCAGCCTCCCGGGACAGCAAGAGACCCAGTACTTC.

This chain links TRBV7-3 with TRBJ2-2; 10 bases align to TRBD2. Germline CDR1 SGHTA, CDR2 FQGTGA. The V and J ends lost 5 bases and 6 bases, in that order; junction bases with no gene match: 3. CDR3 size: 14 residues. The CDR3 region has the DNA TGTGCCAGCAGCCTAGCGGGAGCTGCCGGGGAGCTGTTTTTT. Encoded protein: CASSLAGAAGELFF.

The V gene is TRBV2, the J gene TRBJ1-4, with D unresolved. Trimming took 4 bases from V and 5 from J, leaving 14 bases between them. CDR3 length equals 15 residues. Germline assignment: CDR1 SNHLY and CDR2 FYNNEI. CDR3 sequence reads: CASSGNIQFNEKLFF. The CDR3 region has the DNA TGTGCCAGCAGTGGAAATATACAGTTCAATGAAAAACTGTTTTTT.

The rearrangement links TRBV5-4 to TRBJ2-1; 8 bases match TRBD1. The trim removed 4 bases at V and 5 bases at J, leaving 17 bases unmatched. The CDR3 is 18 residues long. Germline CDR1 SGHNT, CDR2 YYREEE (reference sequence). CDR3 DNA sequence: TGTGCCAGCAGCCATATAACCGGGACAGGATCTTTCGACAATGAGCAGTTCTTC. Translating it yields CASSHITGTGSFDNEQFF.

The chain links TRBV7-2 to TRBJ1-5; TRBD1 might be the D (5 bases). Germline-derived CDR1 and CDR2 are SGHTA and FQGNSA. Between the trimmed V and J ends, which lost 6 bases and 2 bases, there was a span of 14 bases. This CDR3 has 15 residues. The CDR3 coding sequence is TGTGCCAGCAGTGATCAGGGAGGAGGCAATCAGCCCCAGCATTTT. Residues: CASSDQGGGNQPQHF.

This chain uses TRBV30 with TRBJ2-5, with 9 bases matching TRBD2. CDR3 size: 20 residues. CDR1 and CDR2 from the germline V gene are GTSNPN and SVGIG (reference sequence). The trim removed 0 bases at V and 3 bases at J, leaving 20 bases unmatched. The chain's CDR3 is CAWSVMLGNYLAGRKETQYF. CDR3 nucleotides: TGTGCCTGGAGTGTAATGCTCGGAAACTACCTAGCGGGGCGGAAAGAGACCCAGTACTTC.

The DNA for the CDR3 is TGTGCCAGCAGCTTAGCGCACACCCACTCTGGAAACACCATATATTTT. This encodes CASSLAHTHSGNTIYF. The chain employs TRBV7-6 and TRBJ1-3; D is unclear. CDR1 SGHVS and CDR2 FNYEAQ come from the germline V gene. Trimming cost V 0 bases and J 0 bases, with 9 bases left between them. The CDR3 is made up of 16 amino acids. The full variable domain, in which reference TRBV7-6 and TRBJ1-3 provide the parts outside the CDR3, is GAGVSQSPRYKVTKRGQDVALRCDPISGHVSLYWYRQALGQGPEFLTYFNYEAQQDKSGLPNDRFSAERPEGSISTLTIQRTEQRDSAMYRCASSLAHTHSGNTIYFGEGSWLTVV.

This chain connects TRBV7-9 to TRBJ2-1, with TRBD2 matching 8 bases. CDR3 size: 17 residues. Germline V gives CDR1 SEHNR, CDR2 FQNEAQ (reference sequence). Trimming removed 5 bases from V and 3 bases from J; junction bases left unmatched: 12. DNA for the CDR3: TGTGCCAGCAGCCCCCACGTCCGGGAGGGCCTCTACAATGAGCAGTTCTTC. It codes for CASSPHVREGLYNEQFF.

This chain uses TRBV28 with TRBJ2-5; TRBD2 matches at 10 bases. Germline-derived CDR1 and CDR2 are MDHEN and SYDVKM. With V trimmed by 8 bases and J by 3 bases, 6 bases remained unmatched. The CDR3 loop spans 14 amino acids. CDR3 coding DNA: TGTGCCAGCGGAGAAGGACTAGCGGAAGAGACCCAGTACTTC. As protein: CASGEGLAEETQYF. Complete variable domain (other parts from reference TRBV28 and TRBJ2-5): DVKVTQSSRYLVKRTGEKVFLECVQDMDHENMFWYRQDPGLGLRLIYFSYDVKMKEKGDIPEGYSVSREKKERFSLILESASTNQTSMYLCASGEGLAEETQYFGPGTRLLVL.

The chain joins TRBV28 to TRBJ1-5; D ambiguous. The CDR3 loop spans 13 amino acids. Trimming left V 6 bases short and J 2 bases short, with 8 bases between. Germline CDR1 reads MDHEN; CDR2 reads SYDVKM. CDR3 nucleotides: TGTGCCAGCAGGAGGGCAGGCAATCAGCCCCAGCATTTT. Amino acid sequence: CASRRAGNQPQHF.

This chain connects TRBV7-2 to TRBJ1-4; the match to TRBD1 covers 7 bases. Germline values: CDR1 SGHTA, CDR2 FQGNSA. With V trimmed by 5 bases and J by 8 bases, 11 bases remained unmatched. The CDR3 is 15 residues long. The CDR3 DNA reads TGTGCCAGCAGCGAACTACAGGGGCGGGGAGAAAAACTGTTTTTT. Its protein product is CASSELQGRGEKLFF.

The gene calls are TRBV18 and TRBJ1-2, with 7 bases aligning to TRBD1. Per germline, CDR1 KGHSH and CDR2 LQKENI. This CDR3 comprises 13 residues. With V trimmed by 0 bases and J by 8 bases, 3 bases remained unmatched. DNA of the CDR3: TGTGCCAGCTCACCACCAACAGGGGAAGGCTACACCTTC. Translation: CASSPPTGEGYTF.

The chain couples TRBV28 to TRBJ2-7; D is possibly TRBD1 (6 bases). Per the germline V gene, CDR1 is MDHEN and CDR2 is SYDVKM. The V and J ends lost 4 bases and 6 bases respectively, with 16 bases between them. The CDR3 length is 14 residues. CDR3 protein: CASSSPIQGFEQYF. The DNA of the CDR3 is TGTGCCAGCAGTTCACCGATACAGGGTTTCGAGCAGTACTTC.

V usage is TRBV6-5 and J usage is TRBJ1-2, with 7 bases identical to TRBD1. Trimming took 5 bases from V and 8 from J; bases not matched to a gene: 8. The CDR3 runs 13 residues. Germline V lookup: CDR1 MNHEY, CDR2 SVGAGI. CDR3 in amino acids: CASSTDRVEGYTF. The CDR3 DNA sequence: TGTGCCAGCAGTACTGACAGGGTGGAAGGCTACACCTTC.